This T cell receptor beta chain is drawn from a study of cytomegalovirus exposure and HLA in healthy donors. Study results and limitations: High specificity and sensitivity for cytomegalovirus status were reported for the classifier. Among the CMV-associated chains, three were confirmed in vitro as specific for CMV antigens. In a later analysis, an Asian-associated ancestry cluster reportedly showed fewer N-insertions than the approximately 670-donor mean.

A remark on this clone: What it binds is not known.

Nominal health characterized the donors when sampled, though unrecorded immune exposures were likely. The germline gives CDR1 LNHDA, CDR2 SQIVND (reference sequence). Between the trimmed V and J ends, which lost 5 bases and 5 bases, there was a span of 10 bases. CDR3 size: 13 residues. The PCR ran on 60 Vbeta and 13 Jbeta primers. Only in-frame clones appear in the TCRdb table, and some are missing; sequencing was by immunoSEQ multiplex PCR. Among about 160,000 clones listed, around 88% were seen once. V gene TRBV19 combines with J gene TRBJ2-1, with D perhaps TRBD1 (5 bases). The clonotype was recovered from a woman aged 18 to 35 in good health and CMV-seronegative. Sequenced input: PBMCs. CDR3 loop: CASSGIGDNEQFF. CDR3 coding DNA: TGTGCCAGTAGTGGGATAGGGGACAATGAGCAGTTCTTC.